The clone carrying this T cell receptor beta chain appeared many times. What it recognizes is unknown. The sample is drawn from a study of metastatic and nonmetastatic thyroid tumors. Overall study context: Peripheral blood and tumor or nodule samples from malignant and benign thyroid patients were compared.

Patients underwent thyroid surgery, and none had received any treatment before it. Original analysis: CDR3 was compared across clinicopathological groups, and the resulting differences were used to build a distant-metastasis classifier for papillary thyroid cancer. TCRdb reprocessed the PCR reads using MiXCR. Clone size and V and J calls follow TCRdb, not the original study. The sample consists of approximately 19,000 clones, 30% to 40% of them appearing once. General study results and limits: Relative to benign nodules, malignant thyroid tumors were reportedly characterized by significantly elevated TCR beta diversity in blood and tumor.

The CDR3 is 13 residues long. Trimming left V 3 bases short and J 5 bases short, with 8 bases between. CDR1 is SGHTA and CDR2 is FQGNSA in the germline V gene. The sequence came from a male donor with papillary thyroid cancer or a benign thyroid nodule (not recorded which). Some clones in this sample may be carry-over from other donors' samples. This chain uses TRBV7-2 with TRBJ2-1, with D unresolved. The sequenced material came from tumor tissue. In DNA, the CDR3 is TGTGCCAGCAGCTTCTATATCGACAATGAGCAGTTCTTC. Translating gives CASSFYIDNEQFF.